This T cell receptor beta chain is drawn from a study of T-cell reconstitution after alpha-beta-depleted transplantation in children. The CDR3 spans 18 residues. Germline CDR1 and CDR2: SGDLS and YYNGEE. V trimming: 0 bases; J trimming: 0 bases; junction bases outside the gene matches: 7. Unique molecular identifiers were incorporated when the TCRbeta library was constructed. TCRdb re-called the PCR reads through MiXCR, storing one row per CDR3 protein. The sample has approximately 1,000,000 distinct CDR3 sequences; 25% to 30% are singletons. This clonotype was seen only a few times. The chain joins TRBV9 to TRBJ2-3; 10 nucleotides line up with TRBD2. The receptor was isolated from a boy under two years old who had a stem cell transplant for SCID, so the T cells may come from the graft donor. The input for sequencing was PBMCs, mostly from graft donor cells, taken 360 days after TCRalphabeta/CD19-depleted stem cell transplant. The CDR3 sequence: CASSVGLAGASSTDTQYF. CDR3 coding DNA: TGTGCCAGCAGCGTAGGCCTAGCGGGGGCCTCTAGCACAGATACGCAGTATTTT.